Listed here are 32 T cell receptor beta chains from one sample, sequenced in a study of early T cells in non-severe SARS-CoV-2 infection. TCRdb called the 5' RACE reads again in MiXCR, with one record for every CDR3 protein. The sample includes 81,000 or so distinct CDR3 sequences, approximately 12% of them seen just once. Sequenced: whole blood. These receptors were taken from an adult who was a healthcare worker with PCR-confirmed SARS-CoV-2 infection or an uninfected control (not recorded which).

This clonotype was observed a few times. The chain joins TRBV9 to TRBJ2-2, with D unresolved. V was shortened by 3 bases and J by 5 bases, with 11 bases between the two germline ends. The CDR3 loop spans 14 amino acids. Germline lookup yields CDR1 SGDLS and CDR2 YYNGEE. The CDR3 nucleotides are TGTGCCAGCAGCGAGACCCGTCAAACCGGGGAGCTGTTTTTT. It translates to CASSETRQTGELFF.

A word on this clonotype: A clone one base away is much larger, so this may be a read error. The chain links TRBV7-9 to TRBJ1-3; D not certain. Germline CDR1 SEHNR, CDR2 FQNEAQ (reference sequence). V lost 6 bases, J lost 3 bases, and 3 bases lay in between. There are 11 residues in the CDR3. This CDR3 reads CASSFGNTIYF. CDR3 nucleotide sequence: TGTGCCAGCAGTTTTGGAAACACCATATATTTT.

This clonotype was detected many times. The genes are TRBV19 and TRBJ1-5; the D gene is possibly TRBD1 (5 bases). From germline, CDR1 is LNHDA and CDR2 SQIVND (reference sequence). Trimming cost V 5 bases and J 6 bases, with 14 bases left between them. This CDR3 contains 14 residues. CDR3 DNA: TGTGCCAGTAGTCCCCGTCAGGGTGGTCAGCCCCAGCATTTT. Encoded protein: CASSPRQGGQPQHF.

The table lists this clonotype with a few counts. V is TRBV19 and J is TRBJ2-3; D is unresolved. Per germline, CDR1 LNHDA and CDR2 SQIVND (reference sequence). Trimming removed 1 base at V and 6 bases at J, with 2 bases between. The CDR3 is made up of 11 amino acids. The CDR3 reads CASSIGDTQYF. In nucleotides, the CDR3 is TGTGCCAGTAGTATAGGGGATACGCAGTATTTT.

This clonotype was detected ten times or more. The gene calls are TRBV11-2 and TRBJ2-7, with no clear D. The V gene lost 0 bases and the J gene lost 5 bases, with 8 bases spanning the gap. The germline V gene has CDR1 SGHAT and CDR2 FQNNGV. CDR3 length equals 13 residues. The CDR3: CASSLELSDEQYF. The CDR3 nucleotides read TGTGCCAGCAGCTTAGAGTTGTCAGACGAGCAGTACTTC.

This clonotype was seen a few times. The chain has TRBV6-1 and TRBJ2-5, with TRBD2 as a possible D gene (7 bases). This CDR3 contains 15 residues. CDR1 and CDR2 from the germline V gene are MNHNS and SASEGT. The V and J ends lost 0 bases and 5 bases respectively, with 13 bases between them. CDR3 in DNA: TGTGCCAGCAGTGAAGCACGGGGGGCCCGGGAGACCCAGTACTTC. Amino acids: CASSEARGARETQYF.

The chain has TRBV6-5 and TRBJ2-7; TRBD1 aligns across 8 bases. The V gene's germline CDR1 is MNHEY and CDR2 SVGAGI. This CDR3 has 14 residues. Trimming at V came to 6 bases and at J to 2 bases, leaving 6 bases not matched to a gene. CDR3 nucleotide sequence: TGTGCCAGCAGACCCGGGACAGGTACCTACGAGCAGTACTTC. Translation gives CASRPGTGTYEQYF.

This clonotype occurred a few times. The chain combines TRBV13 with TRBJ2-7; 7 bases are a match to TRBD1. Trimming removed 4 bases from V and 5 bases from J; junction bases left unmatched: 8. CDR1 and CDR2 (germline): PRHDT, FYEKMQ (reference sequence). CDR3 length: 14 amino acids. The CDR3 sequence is CASSSPTGIHEQYF. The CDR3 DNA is TGTGCCAGCAGCTCCCCGACAGGGATCCACGAGCAGTACTTC.

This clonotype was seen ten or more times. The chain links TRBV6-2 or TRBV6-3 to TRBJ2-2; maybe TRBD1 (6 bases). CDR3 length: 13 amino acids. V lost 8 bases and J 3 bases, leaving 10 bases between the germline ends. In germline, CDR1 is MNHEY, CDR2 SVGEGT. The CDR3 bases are TGTGCCAGCGTTTCAGGGGACACCGGGGAGCTGTTTTTT. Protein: CASVSGDTGELFF.

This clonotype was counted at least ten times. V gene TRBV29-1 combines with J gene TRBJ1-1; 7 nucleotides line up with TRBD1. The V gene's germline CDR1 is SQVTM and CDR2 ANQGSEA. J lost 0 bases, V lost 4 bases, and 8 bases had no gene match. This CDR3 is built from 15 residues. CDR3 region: CSVGGGIMVNTEAFF. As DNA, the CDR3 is TGCAGCGTTGGAGGGGGCATTATGGTGAACACTGAAGCTTTCTTT.

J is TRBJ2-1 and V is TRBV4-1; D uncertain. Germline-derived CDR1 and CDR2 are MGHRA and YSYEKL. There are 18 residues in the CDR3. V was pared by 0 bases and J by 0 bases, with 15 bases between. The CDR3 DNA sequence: TGCGCCAGCAGCCAAGACGACTTTTCTTCTAGCTCCTACAATGAGCAGTTCTTC. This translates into CASSQDDFSSSSYNEQFF.

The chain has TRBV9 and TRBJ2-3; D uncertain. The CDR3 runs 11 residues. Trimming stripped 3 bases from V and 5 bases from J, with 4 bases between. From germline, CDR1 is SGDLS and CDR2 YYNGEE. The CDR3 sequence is CASSEGDTQYF. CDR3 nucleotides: TGTGCCAGCAGCGAAGGAGATACGCAGTATTTT. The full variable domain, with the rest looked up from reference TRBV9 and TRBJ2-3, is DSGVTQTPKHLITATGQRVTLRCSPRSGDLSVYWYQQSLDQGLQFLIQYYNGEERAKGNILERFSAQQFPDLHSELNLSSLELGDSALYFCASSEGDTQYFGPGTRLTVL.

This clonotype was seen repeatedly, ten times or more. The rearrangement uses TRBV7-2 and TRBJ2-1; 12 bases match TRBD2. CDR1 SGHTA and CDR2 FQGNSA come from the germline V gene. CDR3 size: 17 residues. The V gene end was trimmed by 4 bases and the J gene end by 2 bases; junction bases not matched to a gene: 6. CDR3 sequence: CASSSRTSGKPYNEQFF. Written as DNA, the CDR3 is TGTGCCAGCAGCTCAAGGACTAGCGGGAAACCCTACAATGAGCAGTTCTTC. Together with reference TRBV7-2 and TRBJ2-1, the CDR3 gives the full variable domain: GAGVSQSPSNKVTEKGKDVELRCDPISGHTALYWYRQSLGQGLEFLIYFQGNSAPDKSGLPSDRFSAERTGGSVSTLTIQRTQQEDSAVYLCASSSRTSGKPYNEQFFGPGTRLTVL.

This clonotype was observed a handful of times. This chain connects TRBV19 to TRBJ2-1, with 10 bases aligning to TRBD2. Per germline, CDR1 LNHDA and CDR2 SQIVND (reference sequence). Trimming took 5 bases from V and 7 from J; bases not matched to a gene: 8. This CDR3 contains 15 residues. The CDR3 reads CASSHQAGGRNEQFF. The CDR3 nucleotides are TGTGCCAGTAGTCATCAAGCGGGAGGGCGTAATGAGCAGTTCTTC.

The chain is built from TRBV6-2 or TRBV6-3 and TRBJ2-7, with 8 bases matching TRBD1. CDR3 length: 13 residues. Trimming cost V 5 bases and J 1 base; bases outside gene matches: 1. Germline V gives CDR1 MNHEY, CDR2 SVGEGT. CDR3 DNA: TGTGCCAGCAGTGGACAGGGATCCTACGAGCAGTACTTC. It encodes CASSGQGSYEQYF.

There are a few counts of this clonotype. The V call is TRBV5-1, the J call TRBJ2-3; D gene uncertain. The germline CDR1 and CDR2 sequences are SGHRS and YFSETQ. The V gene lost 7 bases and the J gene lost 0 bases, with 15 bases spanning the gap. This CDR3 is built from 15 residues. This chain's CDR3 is CASAPGGTSTDTQYF. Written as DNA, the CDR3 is TGCGCCAGCGCCCCCGGCGGCACCAGCACAGATACGCAGTATTTT.

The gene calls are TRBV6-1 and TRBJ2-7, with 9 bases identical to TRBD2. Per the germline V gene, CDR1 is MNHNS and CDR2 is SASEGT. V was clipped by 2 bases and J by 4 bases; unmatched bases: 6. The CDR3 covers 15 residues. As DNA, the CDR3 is TGTGCCAGCAGTGAATCGGGACTAGCAACATACGAGCAGTACTTC. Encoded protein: CASSESGLATYEQYF.

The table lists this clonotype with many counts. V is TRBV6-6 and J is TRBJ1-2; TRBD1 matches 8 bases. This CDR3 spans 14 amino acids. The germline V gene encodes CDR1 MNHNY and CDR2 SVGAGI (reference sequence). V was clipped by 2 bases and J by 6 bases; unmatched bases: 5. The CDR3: CASSYPGTGDGYTF. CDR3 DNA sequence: TGTGCCAGCAGTTACCCCGGGACAGGCGATGGCTACACCTTC.

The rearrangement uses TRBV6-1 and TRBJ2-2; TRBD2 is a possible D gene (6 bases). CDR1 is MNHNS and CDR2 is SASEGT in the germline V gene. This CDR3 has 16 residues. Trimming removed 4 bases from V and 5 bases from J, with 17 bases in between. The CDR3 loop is CASSVPPTRGTGELFF. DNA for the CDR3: TGTGCCAGCAGTGTGCCCCCGACTAGGGGTACCGGGGAGCTGTTTTTT.

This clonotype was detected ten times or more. The CDR3 protein is CASSWGPSSGNTIYF. In DNA, the CDR3 is TGTGCCAGCAGCTGGGGTCCTAGCTCTGGAAACACCATATATTTT. The chain joins TRBV5-5 to TRBJ1-3; D unclear. V lost 3 bases to trimming and J lost 0 bases, with 10 bases between them. The CDR3 totals 15 residues. Germline values: CDR1 SGHKS, CDR2 YYEKEE (reference sequence).

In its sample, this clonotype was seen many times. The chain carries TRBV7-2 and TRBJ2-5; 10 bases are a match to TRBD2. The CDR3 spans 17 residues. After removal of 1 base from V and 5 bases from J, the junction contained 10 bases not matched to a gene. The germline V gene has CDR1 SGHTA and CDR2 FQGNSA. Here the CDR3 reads CASSLGGLAGGGETQYF. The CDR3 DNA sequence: TGTGCCAGCAGCTTAGGGGGGTTAGCGGGAGGTGGTGAGACCCAGTACTTC.

CDR3 sequence: CASLQKGQGGQPQHF. The CDR3 DNA reads TGTGCCAGCTTGCAAAAGGGACAGGGAGGACAGCCCCAGCATTTT. J is TRBJ1-5 and V is TRBV19; the match to TRBD1 covers 9 bases. In germline, CDR1 is LNHDA, CDR2 SQIVND (reference sequence). With V trimmed by 9 bases and J by 7 bases, 13 bases remained unmatched. The CDR3 is 15 amino acids.

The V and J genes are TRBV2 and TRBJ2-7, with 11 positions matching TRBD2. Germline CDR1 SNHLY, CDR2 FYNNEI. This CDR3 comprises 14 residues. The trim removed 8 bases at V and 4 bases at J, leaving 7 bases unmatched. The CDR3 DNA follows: TGTGCCAGCCAATCAACTAGCGGGAGTTACGAGCAGTACTTC. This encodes CASQSTSGSYEQYF.

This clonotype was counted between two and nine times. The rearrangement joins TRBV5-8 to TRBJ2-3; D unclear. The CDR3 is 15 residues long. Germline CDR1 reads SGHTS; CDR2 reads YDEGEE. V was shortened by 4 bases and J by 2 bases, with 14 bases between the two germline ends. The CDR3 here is CASSPRQSLTDTQYF. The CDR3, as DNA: TGTGCCAGCAGCCCACGACAATCCCTCACAGATACGCAGTATTTT.

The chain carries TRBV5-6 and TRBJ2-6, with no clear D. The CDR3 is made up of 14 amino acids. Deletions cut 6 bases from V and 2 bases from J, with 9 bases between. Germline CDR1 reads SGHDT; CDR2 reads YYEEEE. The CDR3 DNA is TGTGCCAGCACCAGGTGGACTGGGGCCAACGTCCTGACTTTC. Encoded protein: CASTRWTGANVLTF.

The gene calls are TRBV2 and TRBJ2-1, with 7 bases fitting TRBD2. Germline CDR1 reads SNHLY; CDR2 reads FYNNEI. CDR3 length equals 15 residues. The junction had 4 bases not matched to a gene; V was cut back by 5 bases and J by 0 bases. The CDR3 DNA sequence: TGTGCCAGCAGTCCTAGCGGAGGCTCCTACAATGAGCAGTTCTTC. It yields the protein CASSPSGGSYNEQFF.

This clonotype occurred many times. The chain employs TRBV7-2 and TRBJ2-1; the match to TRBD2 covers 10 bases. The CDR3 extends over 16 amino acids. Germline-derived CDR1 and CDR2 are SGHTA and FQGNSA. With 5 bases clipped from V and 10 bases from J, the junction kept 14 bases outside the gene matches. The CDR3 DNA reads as TGTGCCAGCAGCCGGGGCGGGCTAGCGGGAGCTAAAGAGCAGTTCTTC. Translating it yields CASSRGGLAGAKEQFF.

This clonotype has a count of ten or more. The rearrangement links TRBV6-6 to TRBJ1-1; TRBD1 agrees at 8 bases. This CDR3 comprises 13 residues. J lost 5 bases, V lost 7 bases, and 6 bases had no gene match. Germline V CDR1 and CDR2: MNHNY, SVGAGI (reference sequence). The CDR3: CASTEDRVTEAFF. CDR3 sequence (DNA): TGTGCCAGCACCGAGGACAGGGTGACTGAAGCTTTCTTT.

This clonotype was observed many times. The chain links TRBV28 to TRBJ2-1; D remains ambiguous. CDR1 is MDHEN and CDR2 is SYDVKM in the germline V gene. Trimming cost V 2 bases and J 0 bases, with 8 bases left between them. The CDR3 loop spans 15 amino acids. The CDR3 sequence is CASSLTETSYNEQFF. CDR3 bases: TGTGCCAGCAGTTTAACGGAGACCTCCTACAATGAGCAGTTCTTC.

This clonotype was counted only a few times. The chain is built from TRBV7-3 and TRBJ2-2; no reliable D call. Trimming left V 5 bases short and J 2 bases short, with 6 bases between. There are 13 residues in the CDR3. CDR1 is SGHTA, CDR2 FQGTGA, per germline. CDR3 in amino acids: CASSRVNTGELFF. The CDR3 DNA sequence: TGTGCCAGCAGCAGGGTAAACACCGGGGAGCTGTTTTTT.

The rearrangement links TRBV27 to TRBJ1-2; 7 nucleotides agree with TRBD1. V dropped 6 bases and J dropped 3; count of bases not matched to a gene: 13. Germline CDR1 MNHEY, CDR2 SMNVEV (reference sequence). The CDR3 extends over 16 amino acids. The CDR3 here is CASRDLRKGQYYGYTF. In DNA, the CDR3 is TGTGCCAGCAGGGATCTTAGAAAGGGACAGTACTATGGCTACACCTTC.

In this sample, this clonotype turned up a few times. The CDR3 DNA reads as TGCGCCAGCAGCTCGGACAGCCTCTCCGGGGATGAGCAGTTCTTC. It encodes CASSSDSLSGDEQFF. The chain combines TRBV5-1 with TRBJ2-1; TRBD1 is a possible D gene (6 bases). CDR1 and CDR2 from the germline V gene are SGHRS and YFSETQ. The germline V and J ends were trimmed by 3 bases and 8 bases, with 18 bases remaining between them. The CDR3 totals 15 residues.